This TCR beta chain is drawn from a study of metastatic and nonmetastatic thyroid tumors. Study overall: Comparison of repertoires was carried out across blood and tumor or nodule tissue from malignant and benign thyroid patients.

Remarks on this clone: What it recognizes is unknown.

V was shortened by 6 bases and J by 0 bases, with 12 bases between the two germline ends. The germline V gene has CDR1 MGHRA and CDR2 YSYEKL. CDR3 length equals 15 residues. In the original analysis: Built for papillary thyroid cancer, a distant-metastasis classifier drew on CDR3 differences across clinicopathological groups. TCRdb re-called clones via MiXCR from the PCR reads. TCRdb assigned the V and J calls; the authors' analysis was not used. In the table there are approximately 12,000 clones, 25% to 40% of which are singletons. The study's findings and limits: The reported finding was significantly higher TCR beta diversity in malignant thyroid tumors relative to benign nodules, in blood and tumor.

Ahead of thyroid surgery, no patient had received treatment of any kind. This TCR came from a male donor with papillary thyroid cancer or a benign thyroid nodule (not recorded which). Some clones in this sample may be carry-over from other donors' samples. The source material was tumor tissue. The V call is TRBV4-1, the J call TRBJ1-3; D unclear. Written as DNA, the CDR3 is TGCGCCAGCAGGGAACGAACTAGCTCTGGAAACACCATATATTTT. Translated: CASRERTSSGNTIYF.